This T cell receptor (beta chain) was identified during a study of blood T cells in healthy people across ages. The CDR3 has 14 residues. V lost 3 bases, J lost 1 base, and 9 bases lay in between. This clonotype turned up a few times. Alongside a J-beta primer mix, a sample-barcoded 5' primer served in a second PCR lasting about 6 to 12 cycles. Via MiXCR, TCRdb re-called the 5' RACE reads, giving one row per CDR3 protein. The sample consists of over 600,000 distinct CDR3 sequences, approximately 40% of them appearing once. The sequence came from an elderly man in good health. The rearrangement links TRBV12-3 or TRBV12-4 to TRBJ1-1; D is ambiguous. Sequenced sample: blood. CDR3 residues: CASSFVRKNTEAFF. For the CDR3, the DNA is TGTGCCAGCAGTTTTGTCAGAAAGAACACTGAAGCTTTCTTT.